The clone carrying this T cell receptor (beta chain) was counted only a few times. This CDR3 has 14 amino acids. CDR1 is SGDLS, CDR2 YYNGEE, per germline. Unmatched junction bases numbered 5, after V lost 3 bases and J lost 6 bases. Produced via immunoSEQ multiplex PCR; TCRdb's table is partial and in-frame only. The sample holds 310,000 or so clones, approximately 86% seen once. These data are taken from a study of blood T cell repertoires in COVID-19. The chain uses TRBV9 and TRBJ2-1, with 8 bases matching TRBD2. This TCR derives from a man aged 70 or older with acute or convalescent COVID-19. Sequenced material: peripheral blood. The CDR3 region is CASSETSGPNEQFF. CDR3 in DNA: TGTGCCAGCAGCGAAACTAGCGGACCCAATGAGCAGTTCTTC.